Each of the 32 T cell receptor beta chains below was sequenced from the same sample in a study of sequential checkpoint blockade in melanoma. Sequencing used immunoSEQ multiplex PCR; TCRdb keeps in-frame clones, though not all of them. The table has 17,000 or so clones, approximately 80% seen once; the top ten hold approximately 12%. Treatment in this sample: randomized to nivolumab then ipilimumab (arm A) or the reverse (arm B). Sequencing was performed on CD8+ T cells sorted from blood (inferred from file names), taken from a patient given nivolumab and ipilimumab in sequence. The receptors were gathered from a human donor with melanoma.

The chain has TRBV7-9 and TRBJ2-7; D call uncertain. CDR3 size: 12 residues. Germline-derived CDR1 and CDR2 are SEHNR and FQNEAQ (reference sequence). V was shortened by 0 bases and J by 6 bases, with 6 bases between the two germline ends. CDR3 protein: CASSLASGEQYF. CDR3 DNA sequence: TGTGCCAGCAGCTTAGCCTCCGGCGAGCAGTACTTC.

The chain uses TRBV6-6 and TRBJ1-1; D might be TRBD1 (5 bases). Germline V lookup: CDR1 MNHNY, CDR2 SVGAGI (reference sequence). Trimming took 5 bases from V and 1 from J, leaving 8 bases between them. The CDR3 is 13 residues long. Here the CDR3 DNA reads TGTGCCAGCAGTGCAGGGTCGAACACTGAAGCTTTCTTT. It translates to CASSAGSNTEAFF.

The rearrangement joins TRBV9 to TRBJ1-2; no clear D. This CDR3 is built from 14 residues. Trimming shortened V by 0 bases and J by 5 bases, and 11 bases separated the two germline ends. Germline values: CDR1 SGDLS, CDR2 YYNGEE. CDR3 loop: CASSVGPRRYGYTF. The CDR3 DNA sequence: TGTGCCAGCAGCGTAGGTCCGCGCCGGTATGGCTACACCTTC.

The chain joins TRBV5-1 to TRBJ2-7; tentatively, D is TRBD1 (6 bases). V gave up 2 bases and J gave up 5 bases, with 11 bases separating them. CDR1 and CDR2 (germline): SGHRS, YFSETQ. This CDR3 comprises 13 residues. The CDR3 region has the DNA TGCGCCAGCAGCTTTAACAGGGCTCACGAGCAGTACTTC. This encodes CASSFNRAHEQYF.

The CDR3, as DNA: TGCGCCAGCAGCCAAGTTTCTAGCGGGGGGGCCTACGAGCAGTACTTC. This gives the protein CASSQVSSGGAYEQYF. The chain carries TRBV4-1 and TRBJ2-7; 12 nucleotides agree with TRBD2. V gave up 1 base and J gave up 2 bases; unmatched junction bases: 3. This CDR3 region has 16 residues. Germline V CDR1 and CDR2: MGHRA, YSYEKL.

The gene calls are TRBV19 and TRBJ2-4; D unclear. Germline V CDR1 and CDR2: LNHDA, SQIVND (reference sequence). This CDR3 spans 16 amino acids. Trimming removed 5 bases from V and 5 bases from J, with 19 bases in between. The CDR3 is CASSDDASGRENIQYF. CDR3 coding DNA: TGTGCCAGTAGTGACGACGCCTCCGGTCGGGAAAACATTCAGTACTTC.

The V gene is TRBV5-5, the J gene TRBJ1-2; TRBD1 matches 7 bases. CDR3 length: 15 amino acids. Germline V CDR1 and CDR2: SGHKS, YYEKEE (reference sequence). The J segment lost 4 bases and the V segment lost 4 bases, leaving 10 bases of the junction unmatched. Here the CDR3 reads CASSSHRGTVYGYTF. Written as DNA, the CDR3 is TGTGCCAGCAGCAGCCACAGGGGAACGGTCTATGGCTACACCTTC.

The rearrangement joins TRBV6-1 to TRBJ2-7, with D perhaps TRBD2 (5 bases). Germline-derived CDR1 and CDR2 are MNHNS and SASEGT. The V end was cut by 6 bases, the J end by 0 bases, with 12 bases between. The length of the CDR3 is 14 residues. The CDR3 DNA follows: TGTGCCAGCAGATCACTAGGGAGCTCCTACGAGCAGTACTTC. This sequence encodes CASRSLGSSYEQYF.

The rearrangement joins TRBV5-1 to TRBJ2-7; 11 nucleotides match TRBD2. Trimming cost V 4 bases and J 5 bases; bases outside gene matches: 5. Per germline, CDR1 SGHRS and CDR2 YFSETQ. This CDR3 comprises 14 residues. The CDR3 DNA reads as TGCGCCAGCAGCCAAACTAGCGGGGGCAACGAGCAGTACTTC. Protein product: CASSQTSGGNEQYF.

This clone came up a few times. The V gene is TRBV30, the J gene TRBJ1-1, with D possibly being TRBD1 (5 bases). The CDR3 loop spans 13 amino acids. Germline V gene sequence: CDR1 GTSNPN, CDR2 SVGIG (reference sequence). The germline V and J ends were trimmed by 3 bases and 2 bases, with 10 bases remaining between them. The CDR3 nucleotides read TGTGCCTGGAGCAGTGGGGCAAACACTGAAGCTTTCTTT. Its translation: CAWSSGANTEAFF.

J is TRBJ2-7 and V is TRBV4-1, with TRBD1 identical over 8 bases. The V and J ends lost 3 bases and 3 bases, in that order; junction bases with no gene match: 4. The germline V gene has CDR1 MGHRA and CDR2 YSYEKL. The CDR3 consists of 14 residues. The CDR3 DNA is TGCGCCAGCAGCCACCAGACAGGGGACTACGAGCAGTACTTC. Protein: CASSHQTGDYEQYF.

CDR3 DNA: TGCGCCAGCAGCCAAGAATCTAGCGGGAACTACGAGCAGTACTTC. This translates into CASSQESSGNYEQYF. The chain combines TRBV4-3 with TRBJ2-5, with 9 bases that match TRBD2. The end of the DNA aligns better with TRBJ2-7, so the J call may be wrong. CDR1 is LGHNA, CDR2 YSLEER, per germline. The CDR3 contains 15 residues.

In this sample, this clone turned up once. This rearrangement joins TRBV10-3 to TRBJ1-1, with D perhaps TRBD1 (5 bases). The length of the CDR3 is 17 residues. The V and J ends lost 5 bases and 1 base respectively, with 20 bases between them. Per germline, CDR1 ENHRY and CDR2 SYGVKD. Written as DNA, the CDR3 is TGTGCCATCAGTCCCGGGGGGTTCATCGAGGAGAACACTGAAGCTTTCTTT. Translated: CAISPGGFIEENTEAFF.

This chain links TRBV10-2 with TRBJ2-7; a possible D gene is TRBD1 (5 bases). The germline V gene encodes CDR1 WSHSY and CDR2 SAAADI. V lost 7 bases to trimming and J lost 0 bases, with 7 bases between them. The CDR3 has 12 amino acids. CDR3 in amino acids: CASKDNSYEQYF. Here the CDR3 DNA reads TGCGCCAGCAAGGACAACTCCTACGAGCAGTACTTC.

This chain uses TRBV19 with TRBJ1-5; D is ambiguous. The CDR3 loop spans 15 amino acids. The V gene lost 5 bases and the J gene lost 5 bases, with 16 bases spanning the gap. The germline V gene has CDR1 LNHDA and CDR2 SQIVND (reference sequence). The chain's CDR3 is CASSPTEGVHQPQHF. DNA for the CDR3: TGTGCCAGTAGTCCTACGGAGGGCGTCCATCAGCCCCAGCATTTT.

This clone was found a few times. The chain employs TRBV6-5 and TRBJ1-5; no firm D call. This CDR3 has 15 amino acids. Germline V gene data show CDR1 as MNHEY and CDR2 as SVGAGI. V was clipped by 8 bases and J by 0 bases, with 14 bases between them. The CDR3 protein is CASVGELNSNQPQHF. Written as DNA, the CDR3 is TGTGCCAGCGTGGGAGAATTAAATAGCAATCAGCCCCAGCATTTT.

The chain carries TRBV7-9 and TRBJ1-3; perhaps TRBD1 as D (5 bases). This CDR3 contains 14 residues. Per the germline V gene, CDR1 is SEHNR and CDR2 is FQNEAQ (reference sequence). V lost 5 bases and J 2 bases, leaving 10 bases between the germline ends. The CDR3 here is CASSPKGTGNTIYF. CDR3 nucleotides: TGTGCCAGCAGCCCCAAGGGGACTGGAAACACCATATATTTT.

The chain couples TRBV5-4 to TRBJ1-6, with D perhaps matching TRBD1 (5 bases). The germline gives CDR1 SGHNT, CDR2 YYREEE (reference sequence). The CDR3 has 14 amino acids. Trimming cost V 0 bases and J 9 bases, with 10 bases left between them. The CDR3: CASSLEGYGSPLHF. The CDR3 nucleotides are TGTGCCAGCAGCTTGGAGGGGTATGGTTCACCCCTCCACTTT.

The chain carries TRBV11-1 and TRBJ2-7; TRBD2 matches at 8 bases. Losses at the gene ends were 2 bases for V and 4 bases for J; bases not matched to a gene: 4. Per germline, CDR1 SGHAT and CDR2 FQDESV (reference sequence). The CDR3 sequence is 14 residues long. This chain's CDR3 is CASSLREGIYEQYF. In DNA, the CDR3 is TGTGCCAGCAGCTTACGGGAGGGCATATACGAGCAGTACTTC.

This chain links TRBV4-1 with TRBJ2-7; TRBD2 matches at 11 bases. CDR1 and CDR2 from the germline V gene are MGHRA and YSYEKL. Unmatched junction bases numbered 3, after V lost 3 bases and J lost 5 bases. This CDR3 is 14 amino acids long. The CDR3 sequence is CASSQTSGIDEQYF. The CDR3 DNA reads as TGCGCCAGCAGCCAGACTAGCGGGATTGACGAGCAGTACTTC.

The chain recombines TRBV4-1 with TRBJ2-1, with 14 bases matching TRBD2. Unmatched junction bases numbered 10, after V lost 1 base and J lost 14 bases. The CDR3 consists of 16 residues. Per germline, CDR1 MGHRA and CDR2 YSYEKL. CDR3 bases: TGCGCCAGCAGCCAAGCTTTAGGACTAGCGGGGGGTGGAGAGTTCTTC. Translating it yields CASSQALGLAGGGEFF.

This clone has more than one count but fewer than ten. The chain couples TRBV6-5 to TRBJ1-1, with D unresolved. Germline V gene lookup returns CDR1 MNHEY and CDR2 SVGAGI. The CDR3 covers 16 residues. V lost 0 bases and J lost 0, with 11 bases in between. CDR3 nucleotides: TGTGCCAGCAGTTACTCCCCATCGAACATGAACACTGAAGCTTTCTTT. Translated, it gives CASSYSPSNMNTEAFF.

The chain has TRBV27 and TRBJ2-7; the match to TRBD1 covers 9 bases. V trimming: 3 bases; J trimming: 6 bases; junction bases outside the gene matches: 3. The germline CDR1 and CDR2 sequences are MNHEY and SMNVEV (reference sequence). The CDR3 totals 13 residues. CDR3 residues: CASSFRTGVEQYF. The CDR3, as DNA: TGTGCCAGCAGTTTCCGGACAGGGGTCGAGCAGTACTTC.

This rearrangement joins TRBV11-2 to TRBJ2-7; a possible D gene is TRBD1 (7 bases). There are 14 residues in the CDR3. Germline assignment: CDR1 SGHAT and CDR2 FQNNGV. Trimming shortened V by 6 bases and J by 7 bases, and 19 bases separated the two germline ends. The CDR3 coding sequence is TGTGCCAGCAGTCTAGGGCCAGGGGGGCGGGAGCAGTACTTC. It is translated as CASSLGPGGREQYF.

The CDR3 loop reads CASSVGPGNSPLHF. CDR3 nucleotides: TGTGCCAGCAGCGTAGGCCCAGGGAATTCACCCCTCCACTTT. The chain couples TRBV9 to TRBJ1-6; maybe TRBD1 (5 bases). Trimming took off 0 bases at V and 7 bases at J, with 8 bases between the two ends. The CDR3 totals 14 residues. Germline CDR1 is SGDLS and CDR2 is YYNGEE.

V is TRBV28 and J is TRBJ1-1; TRBD1 is a possible D gene (6 bases). V was pared by 5 bases and J by 3 bases, with 10 bases between. Looked up from germline, CDR1 is MDHEN and CDR2 is SYDVKM. The CDR3 spans 13 residues. The CDR3 DNA is TGTGCCAGCAGTGTAGACAGGTACACTGAAGCTTTCTTT. Protein: CASSVDRYTEAFF.

This chain connects TRBV30 to TRBJ2-7, with 7 bases that match TRBD1. Germline CDR1 is GTSNPN and CDR2 is SVGIG (reference sequence). This CDR3 has 14 residues. Losses at the gene ends were 0 bases for V and 3 bases for J; bases not matched to a gene: 5. This CDR3 is CAWSVRDSGYEQYF. The DNA for the CDR3 is TGTGCCTGGAGTGTAAGGGACAGCGGCTACGAGCAGTACTTC.

The chain carries TRBV5-1 and TRBJ2-7; 7 bases line up with TRBD2. This CDR3 spans 15 amino acids. CDR1 is SGHRS, CDR2 YFSETQ, per germline. V shed 0 bases and J 7 bases; nucleotides not matched to a gene: 10. CDR3 sequence (DNA): TGCGCCAGCAGCTTGGGGGCTGGACTAGTTAGGGAGCAGTACTTC. It codes for CASSLGAGLVREQYF.

The chain links TRBV5-4 to TRBJ1-1; D unresolved. The CDR3 spans 15 residues. Germline-derived CDR1 and CDR2 are SGHNT and YYREEE (reference sequence). The germline V and J ends were trimmed by 0 bases and 1 base, with 10 bases remaining between them. CDR3 amino acids: CASSLELQANTEAFF. CDR3 bases: TGTGCCAGCAGCTTGGAGCTGCAAGCGAACACTGAAGCTTTCTTT.

This rearrangement joins TRBV4-1 to TRBJ1-5; no clear D. Trimming pared 0 bases from V and 3 bases from J, leaving 9 bases between. The CDR3 covers 15 residues. Germline V gene data show CDR1 as MGHRA and CDR2 as YSYEKL. The CDR3 nucleotides are TGCGCCAGCAGCCAAGATTTTACACCCAATCAGCCCCAGCATTTT. It translates to CASSQDFTPNQPQHF.

This clone appeared a single time. The V and J genes are TRBV4-2 and TRBJ2-5; the D is unclear. TRBJ2-7 matches the DNA end more closely, so the J call is doubtful. Per germline, CDR1 LGHNA and CDR2 YNFKEQ. The CDR3 length is 15 residues. In nucleotides, the CDR3 is TGTGCCAGCAGCCAAGAACTCAGTAGCTCCTACGAGCAGTACTTC. Its translation: CASSQELSSSYEQYF.

The gene calls are TRBV27 and TRBJ2-7; D is perhaps TRBD2 (6 bases). Trimming cost V 4 bases and J 1 base, with 8 bases left between them. The CDR3 runs to 13 residues. The V gene's germline CDR1 is MNHEY and CDR2 SMNVEV (reference sequence). The CDR3 DNA reads as TGTGCCAGCAGTTGGAGGGTGTCCTACGAGCAGTACTTC. The encoded protein is CASSWRVSYEQYF.